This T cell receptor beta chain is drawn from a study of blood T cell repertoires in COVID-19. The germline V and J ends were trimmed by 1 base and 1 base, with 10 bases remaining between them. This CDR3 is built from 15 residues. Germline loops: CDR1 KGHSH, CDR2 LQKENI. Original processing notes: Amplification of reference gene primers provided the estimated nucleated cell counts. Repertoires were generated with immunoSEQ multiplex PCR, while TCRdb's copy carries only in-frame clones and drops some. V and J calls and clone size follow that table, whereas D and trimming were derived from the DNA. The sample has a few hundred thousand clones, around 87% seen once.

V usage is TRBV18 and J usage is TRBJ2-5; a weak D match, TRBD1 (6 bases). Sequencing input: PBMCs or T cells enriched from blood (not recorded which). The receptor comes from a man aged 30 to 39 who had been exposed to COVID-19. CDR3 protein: CASSPQRGSQETQYF. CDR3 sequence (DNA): TGTGCCAGCTCACCACAGAGGGGGTCCCAAGAGACCCAGTACTTC.